Below are 27 T cell receptor beta chains sequenced from a single sample in a study of OX40 agonist ivuxolimab in advanced cancers. The protocol was immunoSEQ multiplex PCR, while the TCRdb copy is restricted to in-frame clones and leaves out a portion. The data contain more than 85,000 clones, more than 80% of them singletons. This specimen was CD4+ or CD8+ T cells sorted from blood, taken in a trial of the OX40 agonist ivuxolimab. Receptors were obtained from an adult with an advanced solid tumor such as melanoma, head and neck, liver or kidney cancer.

The rearrangement links TRBV28 to TRBJ2-7; 7 nucleotides align to TRBD1. From germline, CDR1 is MDHEN and CDR2 SYDVKM. The CDR3 length is 15 residues. Unmatched junction bases numbered 8, after V lost 6 bases and J lost 0 bases. CDR3 sequence reads: CASRADRLSSYEQYF. CDR3 nucleotides: TGTGCCAGCAGGGCGGACAGGCTTAGCTCCTACGAGCAGTACTTC.

The chain carries TRBV19 and TRBJ1-3; D uncertain. The CDR3 has 14 amino acids. With 6 bases removed from V and 2 bases from J, the gap between germline ends came to 11 bases. The germline V gene has CDR1 LNHDA and CDR2 SQIVND (reference sequence). CDR3: CASRRGRTGNTIYF. CDR3 nucleotides: TGTGCCAGTAGAAGAGGTCGGACTGGAAACACCATATATTTT.

The chain joins TRBV2 to TRBJ2-1, with D possibly being TRBD2 (6 bases). This CDR3 has 14 residues. Per the germline V gene, CDR1 is SNHLY and CDR2 is FYNNEI. Trimming left V 8 bases short and J 5 bases short, with 16 bases between. CDR3 sequence reads: CASWAGRGNNEQFF. CDR3 DNA: TGTGCCAGCTGGGCGGGGCGGGGAAACAATGAGCAGTTCTTC.

V gene TRBV7-9 combines with J gene TRBJ1-3; D may be TRBD1 (6 bases). V dropped 8 bases and J dropped 4 bases, with 15 bases sitting between them. Germline CDR1 SEHNR, CDR2 FQNEAQ (reference sequence). This CDR3 region has 14 residues. This chain's CDR3 is CASSSRGDGNTIYF. In DNA, the CDR3 is TGTGCCAGCTCCTCGAGGGGGGACGGAAACACCATATATTTT.

CDR3 loop: CASRTGWRGSYEQYF. CDR3 nucleotide sequence: TGTGCCAGCAGGACAGGGTGGAGGGGATCATACGAGCAGTACTTC. The chain couples TRBV6-5 to TRBJ2-7; TRBD1 is a possible D gene (7 bases). Trimming took off 6 bases at V and 4 bases at J, with 19 bases between the two ends. The CDR3 spans 15 residues. Looked up from germline, CDR1 is MNHEY and CDR2 is SVGAGI.

The V and J genes are TRBV6-6 and TRBJ2-3, with 8 bases that match TRBD2. CDR3 size: 14 residues. Losses at the gene ends were 7 bases for V and 6 bases for J; bases not matched to a gene: 9. Germline V gene sequence: CDR1 MNHNY, CDR2 SVGAGI (reference sequence). CDR3 nucleotide sequence: TGTGCCAGCAAAAGCGGACTAGCCTCCGATACGCAGTATTTT. As protein: CASKSGLASDTQYF.

This sequence joins TRBV5-4 and TRBJ2-1, with 13 bases matching TRBD2. The CDR3 runs to 16 residues. Germline trimming cut 4 bases from V and 2 bases from J; bases unmatched to any gene: 3. CDR1 SGHNT and CDR2 YYREEE come from the germline V gene (reference sequence). CDR3 in DNA: TGTGCCAGCAGCACGGGACTAGCGGGGACCTACAATGAGCAGTTCTTC. It translates to CASSTGLAGTYNEQFF.

This chain links TRBV28 with TRBJ2-7; 10 bases fit TRBD2. The CDR3 spans 17 residues. CDR1 MDHEN and CDR2 SYDVKM come from the germline V gene. V lost 3 bases and J lost 6; bases outside the gene matches: 14. CDR3 loop: CASSFGKLAGSRGEQYF. The CDR3 coding sequence is TGTGCCAGCAGTTTTGGGAAACTAGCGGGGTCCCGGGGCGAGCAGTACTTC.

The V and J genes are TRBV6-6 and TRBJ2-5; either TRBD1 or TRBD2 may supply D (5 bases each). Trimming cost V 5 bases and J 1 base, with 8 bases left between them. Germline lookup yields CDR1 MNHNY and CDR2 SVGAGI (reference sequence). The CDR3 has 13 amino acids. The CDR3 reads CASSLGGQETQYF. The CDR3, as DNA: TGTGCCAGCAGTCTTGGGGGCCAAGAGACCCAGTACTTC.

The J gene is TRBJ2-3, the V gene TRBV5-1, with 9 bases lining up with TRBD1. This CDR3 is 17 amino acids long. Trimming at V came to 3 bases and at J to 4 bases, leaving 12 bases not matched to a gene. Germline CDR1 reads SGHRS; CDR2 reads YFSETQ. In nucleotides, the CDR3 is TGCGCCAGCAGCTCTCCGGGACAGGGAGACGCGGCAGATACGCAGTATTTT. Encoded protein: CASSSPGQGDAADTQYF.

The chain couples TRBV19 to TRBJ2-6, with a tentative D call TRBD1 (5 bases). Germline V CDR1 and CDR2: LNHDA, SQIVND (reference sequence). The V and J ends lost 8 bases and 3 bases respectively, with 14 bases between them. The CDR3 runs 15 residues. The CDR3 loop reads CASQRGYFGANVLTF. In DNA form, the CDR3 reads TGTGCCAGTCAAAGGGGTTATTTTGGGGCCAACGTCCTGACTTTC.

This chain joins TRBV19 and TRBJ2-5; possibly TRBD2 for D (8 bases). The V and J ends lost 5 bases and 4 bases respectively, with 20 bases between them. CDR3 size: 16 residues. CDR1 is LNHDA and CDR2 is SQIVND in the germline V gene (reference sequence). For the CDR3, the DNA is TGTGCCAGTAGTCCAGGGGGACTAGGAACCGTAGAGACCCAGTACTTC. Translated, it gives CASSPGGLGTVETQYF. The complete variable domain, with remaining parts taken from reference TRBV19 and TRBJ2-5, reads DGGITQSPKYLFRKEGQNVTLSCEQNLNHDAMYWYRQDPGQGLRLIYYSQIVNDFQKGDIAEGYSVSREKKESFPLTVTSAQKNPTAFYLCASSPGGLGTVETQYFGPGTRLLVL.

Written as DNA, the CDR3 is TGTGCCAGCAGCTTAATGACCACCGGGGAGCTGTTTTTT. It codes for CASSLMTTGELFF. The chain uses TRBV7-8 and TRBJ2-2; the D is unclear. The CDR3 covers 13 residues. Germline assignment: CDR1 SGHVS and CDR2 FQNEAQ. The V end lost 2 bases, the J end lost 4 bases, and 5 bases lay between the germline ends.

V and J are TRBV14 and TRBJ2-6; perhaps TRBD2 as D (5 bases). The V gene's germline CDR1 is SGHDN and CDR2 FVKESK. V lost 4 bases, J lost 3 bases, and 10 bases lay in between. This CDR3 has 15 amino acids. CDR3 region: CASSLGGGGANVLTF. The DNA of the CDR3 is TGTGCCAGCAGCCTCGGAGGCGGTGGGGCCAACGTCCTGACTTTC.

V and J are TRBV5-6 and TRBJ2-7; no firm D call. CDR3 length: 12 residues. V was trimmed by 3 bases and J by 1 base, leaving 5 bases between them. Germline V gene sequence: CDR1 SGHDT, CDR2 YYEEEE. As DNA, the CDR3 is TGTGCCAGCAGCTCCTATTCCTACGAGCAGTACTTC. It encodes CASSSYSYEQYF.

This CDR3 is CASSFSASRGEQYF. The CDR3, as DNA: TGTGCCAGCAGTTTCAGCGCTTCTCGGGGCGAGCAGTACTTC. This rearrangement joins TRBV27 to TRBJ2-7, with a possible D match to TRBD2 (5 bases). The V end was cut by 3 bases, the J end by 6 bases, with 15 bases between. Germline CDR1 and CDR2: MNHEY and SMNVEV (reference sequence). The CDR3 is 14 residues long.

The chain employs TRBV28 and TRBJ2-1, with 14 bases lining up with TRBD2. Germline V gives CDR1 MDHEN, CDR2 SYDVKM. This CDR3 is built from 13 residues. J gave up 9 bases and V 9 bases, and 4 bases lay outside the gene matches. CDR3: CASLGLAGVEQFF. Written as DNA, the CDR3 is TGTGCCAGTCTGGGACTAGCGGGAGTTGAGCAGTTCTTC.

J is TRBJ1-2 and V is TRBV27, with TRBD1 identical over 12 bases. The CDR3 spans 14 residues. Germline V lookup: CDR1 MNHEY, CDR2 SMNVEV (reference sequence). Trimming at V came to 5 bases and at J to 7 bases, leaving 5 bases not matched to a gene. The CDR3, as DNA: TGTGCCAGCAGTAGGGACAGGGGGCTAGGTGGCTACACCTTC. It encodes CASSRDRGLGGYTF.

This sequence joins TRBV7-3 and TRBJ2-7, with a tentative D call TRBD1 (5 bases). The CDR3 loop spans 14 amino acids. The V gene's germline CDR1 is SGHTA and CDR2 FQGTGA. V lost 1 base and J 3 bases, leaving 10 bases between the germline ends. The CDR3 DNA is TGTGCCAGCAGCTTAAGCCCGACAGACTACGAGCAGTACTTC. It specifies CASSLSPTDYEQYF. The whole variable domain, remainder taken from reference TRBV7-3 and TRBJ2-7, is GAGVSQTPSNKVTEKGKYVELRCDPISGHTALYWYRQSLGQGPEFLIYFQGTGAADDSGLPNDRFFAVRPEGSVSTLKIQRTERGDSAVYLCASSLSPTDYEQYFGPGTRLTVT.

The CDR3 nucleotides are TGTGCCAGCAGTGAGCAGGGCGCTTATGGCTACACCTTC. Its protein product is CASSEQGAYGYTF. V usage is TRBV6-1 and J usage is TRBJ1-2, with a possible D match to TRBD1 (5 bases). V was shortened by 3 bases and J by 5 bases, with 10 bases between the two germline ends. The germline gives CDR1 MNHNS, CDR2 SASEGT. This CDR3 has 13 residues.

The CDR3 here is CASSPSTGGRETQYF. As DNA, the CDR3 is TGTGCCAGCAGCCCCTCGACAGGGGGGCGGGAGACCCAGTACTTC. The gene calls are TRBV9 and TRBJ2-5, with 9 bases identical to TRBD1. Trimming took 4 bases from V and 5 from J; bases not matched to a gene: 9. Per germline, CDR1 SGDLS and CDR2 YYNGEE. This CDR3 region has 15 residues.

The chain couples TRBV19 to TRBJ1-1; D is perhaps TRBD1 (6 bases). The CDR3 has 13 amino acids. Germline V gives CDR1 LNHDA, CDR2 SQIVND (reference sequence). The V end was cut by 8 bases, the J end by 1 base, with 11 bases between. The CDR3 DNA sequence: TGTGCCAGTGGCCAACAGGGGAACACTGAAGCTTTCTTT. It codes for CASGQQGNTEAFF.

This rearrangement joins TRBV11-2 to TRBJ2-7; TRBD1 agrees at 9 bases. Germline CDR1 reads SGHAT; CDR2 reads FQNNGV. The CDR3 totals 15 residues. The junction had 9 bases not matched to a gene; V was cut back by 5 bases and J by 4 bases. In nucleotides, the CDR3 is TGTGCCAGCAGCCTCCCCTACAGGGGGCTATACGAGCAGTACTTC. Encoded protein: CASSLPYRGLYEQYF.

The rearrangement uses TRBV18 and TRBJ1-3, with D possibly being TRBD1 (5 bases). V was cut by 3 bases and J by 0 bases, with 15 bases left in between. Germline lookup yields CDR1 KGHSH and CDR2 LQKENI. The CDR3 has 17 residues. The CDR3 is CASSPGGILISGNTIYF. The CDR3 region has the DNA TGTGCCAGCTCACCCGGGGGGATCCTTATCTCTGGAAACACCATATATTTT. Variable domain in full (rest from reference TRBV18 and TRBJ1-3): NAGVMQNPRHLVRRRGQEARLRCSPMKGHSHVYWYRQLPEEGLKFMVYLQKENIIDESGMPKERFSAEFPKEGPSILRIQQVVRGDSAAYFCASSPGGILISGNTIYFGEGSWLTVV.

The chain combines TRBV6-1 with TRBJ1-5; no clear D gene. Germline loops: CDR1 MNHNS, CDR2 SASEGT. The CDR3 spans 12 residues. The germline V and J ends were trimmed by 5 bases and 0 bases, with 2 bases remaining between them. CDR3 DNA: TGTGCCAGCAGTCCTAGCAATCAGCCCCAGCATTTT. Amino acid sequence: CASSPSNQPQHF.

J is TRBJ2-2 and V is TRBV5-1; D gene ambiguous. This CDR3 is 14 amino acids long. Germline CDR1 SGHRS, CDR2 YFSETQ. Trimming shortened V by 0 bases and J by 6 bases, and 9 bases separated the two germline ends. The CDR3 loop is CASSLDQPPGELFF. The CDR3 nucleotides are TGCGCCAGCAGCTTGGACCAGCCTCCCGGGGAGCTGTTTTTT.

V gene TRBV7-2 combines with J gene TRBJ2-2; D remains unclear. Germline V gene data show CDR1 as SGHTA and CDR2 as FQGNSA. This CDR3 region has 15 residues. The V end lost 0 bases, the J end lost 5 bases, and 10 bases lay between the germline ends. The CDR3 here is CASSLASRVTGELFF. Here the CDR3 DNA reads TGTGCCAGCAGCTTAGCTTCGAGAGTTACCGGGGAGCTGTTTTTT.